These 32 T cell receptor beta chains were sequenced from one sample in a study of blood T cell repertoires in COVID-19 (dated by TCRdb to between 2020 and 2021). The receptor library was made with the immunoSEQ multiplex PCR assay. Imported from immuneACCESS, the table was reduced by TCRdb to in-frame sequences with V and J called. These copies leave out some clones; in studies compared against another copy, an unresolved V gene accounts for under half, and the cause of the remainder is not known. The sample table contains more than 150,000 clones; only one count was recorded for roughly 90% of them. The ten most abundant clones make up 20% of the sample. Sequencing used peripheral blood. The receptors were gathered from a man between 70 and 80 years old with active or convalescent COVID-19.

V usage is TRBV5-1 and J usage is TRBJ1-1, with 8 bases fitting TRBD1. The length of the CDR3 is 16 residues. Germline V lookup: CDR1 SGHRS, CDR2 YFSETQ. J was trimmed by 3 bases and V by 0 bases; bases with no gene match: 7. For the CDR3, the DNA is TGCGCCAGCAGCTTGGAGACAGGGGCTAGTCACACTGAAGCTTTCTTT. It is translated as CASSLETGASHTEAFF.

The chain has TRBV28 and TRBJ1-2, with unresolved D. Germline V lookup: CDR1 MDHEN, CDR2 SYDVKM. V dropped 6 bases and J dropped 0 bases, with 8 bases sitting between them. CDR3 size: 13 residues. DNA of the CDR3: TGTGCCAGCAGCGTACAGACTAACTATGGCTACACCTTC. Translating it yields CASSVQTNYGYTF.

The chain's CDR3 is CASSLASTSGGTYEQYF. CDR3 sequence (DNA): TGTGCCAGCAGCTTGGCCTCAACTAGCGGGGGGACCTACGAGCAGTACTTC. The chain is built from TRBV5-8 and TRBJ2-7, with 12 bases fitting TRBD2. Trimming cost V 0 bases and J 2 bases; bases outside gene matches: 6. There are 17 residues in the CDR3. The germline V gene encodes CDR1 SGHTS and CDR2 YDEGEE.

The chain links TRBV19 to TRBJ1-5; tentative D call: TRBD1 (6 bases). V shed 11 bases and J shed 2 bases, with 16 bases lying between them. Germline loops: CDR1 LNHDA, CDR2 SQIVND (reference sequence). The CDR3 loop spans 14 amino acids. The CDR3 is CAAEQGWGNQPQHF. CDR3 nucleotides: TGTGCCGCTGAACAGGGCTGGGGCAATCAGCCCCAGCATTTT.

This chain links TRBV4-1 with TRBJ1-1; D remains unclear. The CDR3 extends over 15 amino acids. Germline V gene data show CDR1 as MGHRA and CDR2 as YSYEKL. V was pared by 6 bases and J by 5 bases, with 19 bases between. In DNA form, the CDR3 reads TGCGCCAGCAGTCTCTCGGATCGGGGTCGGACTGAAGCTTTCTTT. This gives the protein CASSLSDRGRTEAFF.

This chain joins TRBV7-9 and TRBJ2-1, with TRBD2 matching over 12 bases. J lost 9 bases, V lost 0 bases, and 6 bases had no gene match. This CDR3 region has 16 residues. Germline V lookup: CDR1 SEHNR, CDR2 FQNEAQ (reference sequence). The CDR3 sequence is CASSLALAGGLGEQFF. In DNA form, the CDR3 reads TGTGCCAGCAGCTTAGCCCTAGCGGGAGGGCTCGGTGAGCAGTTCTTC.

The rearrangement joins TRBV7-6 to TRBJ1-4; D remains ambiguous. Germline V gene lookup returns CDR1 SGHVS and CDR2 FNYEAQ. V lost 5 bases to trimming and J lost 5 bases, with 12 bases between them. This CDR3 has 14 amino acids. The CDR3 sequence is CASSLRTGNEKLFF. The CDR3 DNA reads as TGTGCCAGCAGCCTGCGGACGGGAAATGAAAAACTGTTTTTT.

The chain recombines TRBV6-5 with TRBJ1-4; D unclear. The CDR3 is made up of 14 amino acids. Trimming left V 2 bases short and J 7 bases short, with 11 bases between. Germline V gene sequence: CDR1 MNHEY, CDR2 SVGAGI. CDR3 in DNA: TGTGCCAGCAGTTACGAGGCTGCGGGTGAAAAACTGTTTTTT. It specifies CASSYEAAGEKLFF.

V and J are TRBV28 and TRBJ2-5, with D possibly being TRBD2 (7 bases). Germline lookup yields CDR1 MDHEN and CDR2 SYDVKM. Between the trimmed V and J ends, which lost 4 bases and 5 bases, there was a span of 17 bases. CDR3 length: 15 amino acids. CDR3 sequence reads: CASSSLEGGVETQYF. The DNA of the CDR3 is TGTGCCAGCAGTTCGTTGGAAGGGGGGGTGGAGACCCAGTACTTC.

This clone appeared once. V is TRBV11-2 and J is TRBJ2-1; 11 bases are a match to TRBD2. With V trimmed by 2 bases and J by 10 bases, 7 bases remained unmatched. Germline assignment: CDR1 SGHAT and CDR2 FQNNGV. The CDR3 has 15 amino acids. CDR3 residues: CASSLSLAGEVEQFF. CDR3 DNA: TGTGCCAGCAGCTTATCACTAGCGGGAGAAGTAGAGCAGTTCTTC.

The J gene is TRBJ1-4, the V gene TRBV7-7; D ambiguous. CDR3 length: 18 amino acids. In germline, CDR1 is SSHAT, CDR2 FNYEAQ (reference sequence). The V end lost 2 bases, the J end lost 4 bases, and 20 bases lay between the germline ends. The CDR3 DNA reads TGTGCCAGCAGCTTAACTGCGATTGATTTCTTCTATAATGAAAAACTGTTTTTT. Translated: CASSLTAIDFFYNEKLFF.

The chain recombines TRBV14 with TRBJ2-3; D gene ambiguous. Per the germline V gene, CDR1 is SGHDN and CDR2 is FVKESK. Trimming left V 2 bases short and J 2 bases short, with 5 bases between. The CDR3 spans 13 residues. The CDR3 DNA sequence: TGTGCCAGCAGCCAATTCATCACAGATACGCAGTATTTT. This encodes CASSQFITDTQYF. The full variable domain, completed using reference TRBV14 and TRBJ2-3, is EAGVTQFPSHSVIEKGQTVTLRCDPISGHDNLYWYRRVMGKEIKFLLHFVKESKQDESGMPNNRFLAERTGGTYSTLKVQPAELEDSGVYFCASSQFITDTQYFGPGTRLTVL.

CDR3 loop: CASSEVPGQPTNEKLFF. The CDR3 coding sequence is TGTGCCAGCAGTGAAGTGCCGGGACAGCCAACTAATGAAAAACTGTTTTTT. The chain is built from TRBV2 and TRBJ1-4; TRBD1 matches 7 bases. Germline V gene lookup returns CDR1 SNHLY and CDR2 FYNNEI. CDR3 length: 17 residues. V dropped 1 base and J dropped 0; count of bases not matched to a gene: 5.

J is TRBJ1-2 and V is TRBV11-2; perhaps TRBD1 as D (5 bases). The CDR3 contains 14 residues. V was cut by 5 bases and J by 8 bases, with 18 bases left in between. Germline loops: CDR1 SGHAT, CDR2 FQNNGV. The CDR3 region has the DNA TGTGCCAGCAGCATTACATCAGGGCAGCGAGGCTACACCTTC. Amino acids: CASSITSGQRGYTF.

The chain is built from TRBV2 and TRBJ2-7; 11 bases map to TRBD2. The CDR3 spans 14 residues. The germline CDR1 and CDR2 sequences are SNHLY and FYNNEI. V was clipped by 6 bases and J by 3 bases; unmatched bases: 4. DNA for the CDR3: TGTGCCAGCAGGGGACTAGCGGACCTCTACGAGCAGTACTTC. Protein product: CASRGLADLYEQYF. The full variable domain, its missing parts supplied by reference TRBV2 and TRBJ2-7, is EPEVTQTPSHQVTQMGQEVILRCVPISNHLYFYWYRQILGQKVEFLVSFYNNEISEKSEIFDDQFSVERPDGSNFTLKIRSTKLEDSAMYFCASRGLADLYEQYFGPGTRLTVT.

Worth noting for this clone: This sample includes further DNA sequences coding for the same CDR3. This chain connects TRBV7-9 to TRBJ2-7; TRBD2 might be the D (5 bases). The germline V gene encodes CDR1 SEHNR and CDR2 FQNEAQ (reference sequence). The V end was cut by 5 bases, the J end by 2 bases, with 7 bases between. This CDR3 spans 12 amino acids. CDR3 sequence: CASSPGTYEQYF. The DNA for the CDR3 is TGTGCCAGCAGCCCCGGGACCTACGAGCAGTACTTC.

The chain links TRBV28 to TRBJ1-2; D may be TRBD1 (6 bases). This CDR3 has 13 amino acids. Trimming left V 6 bases short and J 4 bases short, with 12 bases between. CDR1 is MDHEN and CDR2 is SYDVKM in the germline V gene. CDR3 sequence: CASRPGTSYGYTF. The CDR3 region has the DNA TGTGCCAGCAGACCCGGGACAAGCTATGGCTACACCTTC.

The gene calls are TRBV6-5 and TRBJ2-7, with 8 bases that match TRBD2. The V and J ends lost 5 bases and 7 bases, in that order; junction bases with no gene match: 10. The germline CDR1 and CDR2 sequences are MNHEY and SVGAGI. The CDR3 is 14 residues long. CDR3 amino acids: CASSRREVPWEQYF. As DNA, the CDR3 is TGTGCCAGCAGTCGGCGGGAGGTACCTTGGGAGCAGTACTTC.

V gene TRBV5-1 combines with J gene TRBJ2-1; 7 nucleotides agree with TRBD2. Trimming took 4 bases from V and 3 from J; bases not matched to a gene: 10. The germline V gene encodes CDR1 SGHRS and CDR2 YFSETQ. The CDR3 length is 16 residues. CDR3 coding DNA: TGCGCCAGCAGCCCCTGGGAGGGCCTGGGCTACAATGAGCAGTTCTTC. Residues: CASSPWEGLGYNEQFF.

V and J are TRBV10-2 and TRBJ1-5; 9 bases fit TRBD1. V shed 6 bases and J 2 bases; nucleotides not matched to a gene: 11. There are 17 residues in the CDR3. Germline CDR1 WSHSY, CDR2 SAAADI. This chain's CDR3 is CASSRQRTGEGNQPQHF. In DNA, the CDR3 is TGCGCCAGCAGCCGACAACGGACAGGGGAAGGCAATCAGCCCCAGCATTTT.

This chain uses TRBV18 with TRBJ1-4; 10 bases align to TRBD1. The CDR3 covers 17 residues. V was clipped by 4 bases and J by 6 bases; unmatched bases: 11. Germline V gives CDR1 KGHSH, CDR2 LQKENI. The CDR3 region is CASSRSGTGAGYEKLFF. The CDR3 DNA reads as TGTGCCAGCTCACGCTCCGGGACAGGGGCTGGGTATGAAAAACTGTTTTTT.

V and J are TRBV27 and TRBJ1-6; the match to TRBD1 covers 9 bases. Looked up from germline, CDR1 is MNHEY and CDR2 is SMNVEV (reference sequence). CDR3 length: 15 residues. With 0 bases clipped from V and 9 bases from J, the junction kept 3 bases outside the gene matches. The CDR3 bases are TGTGCCAGCAGTTTATCCTCGACAGGGGGTTCACCCCTCCACTTT. It is translated as CASSLSSTGGSPLHF.

For this clone: The same CDR3 is also encoded by other DNA sequences in this sample. The chain carries TRBV9 and TRBJ1-2; tentatively, D is TRBD1 (5 bases). The germline V gene has CDR1 SGDLS and CDR2 YYNGEE. Trimming pared 4 bases from V and 2 bases from J, leaving 12 bases between. This CDR3 has 14 residues. The CDR3 loop reads CASSPQGSNYGYTF. The CDR3 nucleotides are TGTGCCAGCAGCCCCCAGGGATCAAACTATGGCTACACCTTC.

The chain couples TRBV11-2 to TRBJ1-4; no definite D call. The CDR3 has 17 residues. Per the germline V gene, CDR1 is SGHAT and CDR2 is FQNNGV. V was shortened by 3 bases and J by 3 bases, with 17 bases between the two germline ends. The CDR3 sequence: CASSFPFRGMANEKLFF. In DNA, the CDR3 is TGTGCCAGCAGCTTTCCCTTCCGGGGTATGGCTAATGAAAAACTGTTTTTT.

The rearrangement links TRBV28 to TRBJ1-2; 9 bases match TRBD1. The V gene end was trimmed by 5 bases and the J gene end by 7 bases; junction bases not matched to a gene: 17. Germline CDR1 MDHEN, CDR2 SYDVKM. This CDR3 contains 17 residues. In DNA form, the CDR3 reads TGTGCCAGCAGTACACCGGGACAGGGTCTTTTATCTCGTGGCTACACCTTC. Encoded protein: CASSTPGQGLLSRGYTF.

The rearrangement links TRBV9 to TRBJ2-1; 15 bases are shared with TRBD2. Germline V lookup: CDR1 SGDLS, CDR2 YYNGEE. Unmatched junction bases numbered 3, after V lost 2 bases and J lost 0 bases. This CDR3 has 18 residues. The CDR3 nucleotides are TGTGCCAGCAGCGTTGGGACTAGCGGGAGGAGCTCCTACAATGAGCAGTTCTTC. The encoded protein is CASSVGTSGRSSYNEQFF.

This chain connects TRBV19 to TRBJ2-1; possibly TRBD2 for D (9 bases). The CDR3 has 16 amino acids. V was pared by 4 bases and J by 1 base, with 14 bases between. Per germline, CDR1 LNHDA and CDR2 SQIVND (reference sequence). CDR3 sequence reads: CASSTSGTGSYNEQFF. As DNA, the CDR3 is TGTGCCAGTAGTACTAGCGGGACAGGATCCTACAATGAGCAGTTCTTC.

This clone was counted once. V and J are TRBV3-1 (or the pseudogene TRBV3-2) and TRBJ2-1, with D perhaps TRBD1 (5 bases). V shed 4 bases and J shed 3 bases, with 13 bases lying between them. The CDR3 is 15 residues long. Looked up from germline, CDR1 is LGHDT and CDR2 is YNNKEL (reference sequence). The CDR3 loop reads CASSPKGHGYNEQFF. CDR3 sequence (DNA): TGTGCCAGCAGCCCAAAGGGGCATGGCTACAATGAGCAGTTCTTC.

The V gene is TRBV27, the J gene TRBJ2-7, with D possibly being TRBD1 (5 bases). The V end lost 6 bases, the J end lost 5 bases, and 17 bases lay between the germline ends. CDR1 is MNHEY, CDR2 SMNVEV, per germline (reference sequence). This CDR3 region has 14 residues. The CDR3 nucleotides read TGTGCCAGCAGCCGAACCAGGGTTATGAACGAGCAGTACTTC. Encoded protein: CASSRTRVMNEQYF.

In this sample, this clone turned up once. V usage is TRBV30 and J usage is TRBJ1-1; 7 bases are a match to TRBD1. Germline V lookup: CDR1 GTSNPN, CDR2 SVGIG (reference sequence). The length of the CDR3 is 15 residues. V trimming: 5 bases; J trimming: 6 bases; junction bases outside the gene matches: 15. The CDR3 DNA reads TGTGCCTGGCAATTTCAGGGGGTTGGAACCGCTGAAGCTTTCTTT. Protein product: CAWQFQGVGTAEAFF.

Details on this clone: A read error may produce the germline difference seen at one junction end. This chain connects TRBV9 to TRBJ2-5, with 11 bases lining up with TRBD1. CDR3 length equals 18 residues. Looked up from germline, CDR1 is SGDLS and CDR2 is YYNGEE. This CDR3 is CARSAGQGGVGGRETQYF. In DNA form, the CDR3 reads TGTGCCCGCAGCGCGGGACAGGGGGGAGTAGGGGGCCGAGAGACCCAGTACTTC. The full variable domain, its missing parts supplied by reference TRBV9 and TRBJ2-5, is DSGVTQTPKHLITATGQRVTLRCSPRSGDLSVYWYQQSLDQGLQFLIQYYNGEERAKGNILERFSAQQFPDLHSELNLSSLELGDSALYFCARSAGQGGVGGRETQYFGPGTRLLVL.

This chain joins TRBV11-2 and TRBJ2-1; D ambiguous. V was clipped by 5 bases and J by 0 bases, with 20 bases between them. The CDR3 is made up of 18 amino acids. Germline assignment: CDR1 SGHAT and CDR2 FQNNGV. CDR3 in amino acids: CASSLVPGALSSYNEQFF. For the CDR3, the DNA is TGTGCCAGCAGCCTAGTCCCCGGAGCGCTCAGCTCCTACAATGAGCAGTTCTTC.